This TCR beta chain was recorded in a study of identical twins. Unique molecular identifiers were present on the cDNA, and a universal primer site came from template switching. TCRdb recomputed calls from the 5' RACE reads with MiXCR, one row per CDR3 protein. The table includes roughly 570,000 distinct CDR3 sequences, 9.6% detected once. All donors were healthy, and all were Caucasian. V was pared by 1 base and J by 6 bases, with 9 bases of the junction left unmatched. The V gene's germline CDR1 is SGHAT and CDR2 FQNNGV. The CDR3 has 15 amino acids. These data were also filed under a second study, of yellow fever vaccine responses in identical twins.

The receptor's source is a woman aged 18-29 years in good health. This chain joins TRBV11-2 and TRBJ2-7; 7 bases agree with TRBD2. Material: PBMCs. The CDR3 sequence: CASSLGSSGLGEQYF. DNA of the CDR3: TGTGCCAGCAGCTTAGGGTCTAGCGGTTTAGGCGAGCAGTACTTC.